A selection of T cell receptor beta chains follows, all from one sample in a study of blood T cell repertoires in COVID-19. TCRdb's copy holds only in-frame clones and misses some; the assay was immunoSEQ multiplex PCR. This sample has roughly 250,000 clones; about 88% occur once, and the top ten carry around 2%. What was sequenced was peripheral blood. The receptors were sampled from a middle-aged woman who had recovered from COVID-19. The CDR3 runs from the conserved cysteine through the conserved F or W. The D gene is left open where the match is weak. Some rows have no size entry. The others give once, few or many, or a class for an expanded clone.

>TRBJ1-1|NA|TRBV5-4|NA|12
CASSRQGPEAFF
TGTGCCAGCAGCCGTCAGGGCCCTGAAGCTTTCTTT
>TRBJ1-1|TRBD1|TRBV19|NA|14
CASSTTGGATEAFF
TGTGCCAGTAGTACAACAGGGGGCGCGACTGAAGCTTTCTTT
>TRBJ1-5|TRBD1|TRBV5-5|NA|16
CASSLRGTGGGQPQHF
TGTGCCAGCAGCTTGCGGGGGACAGGGGGAGGCCAGCCCCAGCATTTT
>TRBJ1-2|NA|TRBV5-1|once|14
CASSSDGGARGYTF
TGCGCCAGCAGCTCGGATGGGGGGGCGAGGGGCTACACCTTC
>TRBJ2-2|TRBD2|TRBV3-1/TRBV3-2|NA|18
CASSQGSWLAEYTGELFF
TGTGCCAGCAGCCAAGGCTCATGGCTAGCGGAGTACACCGGGGAGCTGTTTTTT
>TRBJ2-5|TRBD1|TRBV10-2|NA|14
CASRQGFGQETQYF
TGCGCCAGCAGACAGGGGTTCGGCCAAGAGACCCAGTACTTC
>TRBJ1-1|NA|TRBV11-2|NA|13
CASSPGLNTEAFF
TGTGCCAGCAGCCCAGGCCTGAACACTGAAGCTTTCTTT
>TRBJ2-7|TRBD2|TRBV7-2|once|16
CASSAPGAGGLYEQYF
TGTGCCAGCAGCGCCCCGGGGGCGGGAGGGCTTTACGAGCAGTACTTC
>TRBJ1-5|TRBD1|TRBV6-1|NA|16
CASSEGQKYSNQPQHF
TGTGCCAGCAGTGAGGGACAGAAGTATAGCAATCAGCCCCAGCATTTT
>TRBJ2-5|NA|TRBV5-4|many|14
CASSKGASGETQYF
TGTGCCAGCAGTAAAGGGGCATCCGGGGAGACCCAGTACTTC
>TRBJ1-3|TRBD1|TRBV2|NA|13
CASSRDRAHTIYF
TGTGCCAGCAGTCGGGACAGGGCGCACACCATATATTTT
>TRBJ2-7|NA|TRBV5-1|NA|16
CASSLILRAGSDEQYF
TGCGCCAGCAGCTTGATACTCAGAGCAGGATCGGACGAGCAGTACTTC
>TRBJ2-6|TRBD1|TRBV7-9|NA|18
CASSFGQGSMAGANVLTF
TGTGCCAGCAGCTTCGGACAGGGTTCAATGGCTGGGGCCAACGTCCTGACTTTC
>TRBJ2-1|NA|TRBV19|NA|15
CASSSQDTSYNEQFF
TGTGCCAGTAGTAGTCAGGACACCTCCTACAATGAGCAGTTCTTC
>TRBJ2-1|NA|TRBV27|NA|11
CASSSRNEQFF
TGTGCCAGCAGCTCCCGTAATGAGCAGTTCTTC
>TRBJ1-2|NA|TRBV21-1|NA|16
CASLVPGQGYDYGYTF
TGTGCCAGCCTAGTCCCGGGACAGGGTTACGACTATGGCTACACCTTC
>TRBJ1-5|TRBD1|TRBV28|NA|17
CASSTPRSGGYNQPQHF
TGTGCCAGCAGTACCCCCAGGTCAGGGGGGTACAATCAGCCCCAGCATTTT
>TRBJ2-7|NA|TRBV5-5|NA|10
CASSGAEQYF
TGTGCCAGCAGTGGAGCGGAGCAGTACTTC
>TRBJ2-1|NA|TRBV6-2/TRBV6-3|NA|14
CASSLRSSYNEQFF
TGTGCCAGCAGTTTACGGTCCTCCTACAATGAGCAGTTCTTC
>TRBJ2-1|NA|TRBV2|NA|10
CASTGDEQFF
TGTGCCAGCACCGGGGATGAGCAGTTCTTC
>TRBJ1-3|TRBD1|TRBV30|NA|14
CASGQWGSGNTIYF
TGTGCCTCGGGACAGTGGGGCTCTGGAAACACCATATATTTT
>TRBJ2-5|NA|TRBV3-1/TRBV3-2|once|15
CASSSRLANQETQYF
TGTGCCAGCAGCTCCAGGCTAGCGAACCAAGAGACCCAGTACTTC
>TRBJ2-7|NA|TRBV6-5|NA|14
CASSRLEKSYEQYF
TGTGCCAGCAGTCGACTAGAGAAGTCCTACGAGCAGTACTTC
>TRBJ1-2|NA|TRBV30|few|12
CAWTGLGYGYTF
TGTGCCTGGACAGGTTTAGGCTATGGCTACACCTTC
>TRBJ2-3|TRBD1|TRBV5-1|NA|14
CASSLQGAGDTQYF
TGCGCCAGCAGCTTACAGGGGGCGGGAGATACGCAGTATTTT
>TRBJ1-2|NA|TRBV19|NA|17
CASSPRRGGRRSGGYTF
TGTGCCAGTAGTCCACGAAGAGGGGGACGGCGAAGCGGTGGCTACACCTTC
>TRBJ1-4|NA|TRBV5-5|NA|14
CASNLGSTNEKLFF
TGTGCCAGCAACTTAGGGAGCACTAATGAAAAACTGTTTTTT
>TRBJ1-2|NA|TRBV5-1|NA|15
CASSSTDRRNYGYTF
TGCGCCAGCAGCTCGACGGACAGACGGAACTATGGCTACACCTTC
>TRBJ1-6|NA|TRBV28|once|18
CASSSIFIQGGSGSPLHF
TGTGCCAGCAGTTCCATCTTCATACAGGGAGGGTCGGGATCACCCCTCCACTTT
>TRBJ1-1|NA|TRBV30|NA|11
CAWRARAEAFF
TGTGCCTGGAGGGCCAGGGCTGAAGCTTTCTTT
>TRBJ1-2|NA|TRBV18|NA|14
CASSPGSFNYGYTF
TGTGCCAGCTCACCGGGCAGCTTTAACTATGGCTACACCTTC
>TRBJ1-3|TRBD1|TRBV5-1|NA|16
CASSLGGQVSGNTIYF
TGCGCCAGCAGCTTGGGGGGACAGGTCTCTGGAAACACCATATATTTT
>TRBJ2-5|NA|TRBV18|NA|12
CASSPSGETQYF
TGTGCCAGCTCACCGAGCGGGGAGACCCAGTACTTC
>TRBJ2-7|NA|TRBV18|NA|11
CASSPRDEQYF
TGTGCCAGCTCACCGCGGGACGAGCAGTACTTC
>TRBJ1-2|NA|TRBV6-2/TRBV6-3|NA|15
CASSTPRTPNYGYTF
TGTGCCAGCAGTACCCCTCGGACACCTAACTATGGCTACACCTTC
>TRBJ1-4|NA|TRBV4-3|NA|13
CASSQGENEKLFF
TGCGCCAGCAGCCAAGGAGAGAATGAAAAACTGTTTTTT
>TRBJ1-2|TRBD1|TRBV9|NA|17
CASRAFGTGALNYGYTF
TGTGCCAGCAGGGCTTTCGGGACAGGTGCACTTAACTATGGCTACACCTTC
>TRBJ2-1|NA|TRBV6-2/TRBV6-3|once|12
CASSHSYNEQFF
TGTGCCAGCAGCCACAGCTACAATGAGCAGTTCTTC
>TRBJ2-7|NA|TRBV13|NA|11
CASNAGNEQYF
TGTGCCAGCAATGCGGGGAACGAGCAGTACTTC
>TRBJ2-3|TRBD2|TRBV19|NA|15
CASSMSLAGVDTQYF
TGTGCCAGTAGTATGTCACTAGCGGGGGTAGATACGCAGTATTTT
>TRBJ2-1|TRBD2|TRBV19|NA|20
CASTPPRGLANSRSYNEQFF
TGTGCCAGTACGCCCCCCCGGGGACTAGCGAATTCCCGCTCCTACAATGAGCAGTTCTTC
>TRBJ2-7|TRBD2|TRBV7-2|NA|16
CASSSATSGRGYEQYF
TGTGCCAGCAGCTCTGCTACTAGCGGGAGAGGGTACGAGCAGTACTTC
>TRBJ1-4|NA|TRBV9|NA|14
CASSVGGSNEKLFF
TGTGCCAGCAGCGTGGGGGGGTCTAATGAAAAACTGTTTTTT
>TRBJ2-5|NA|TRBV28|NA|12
CASSLSRETQYF
TGTGCCAGCAGTTTAAGCAGGGAGACCCAGTACTTC
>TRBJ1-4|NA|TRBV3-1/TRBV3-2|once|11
CASGGAEKLFF
TGTGCCAGCGGCGGGGCTGAAAAACTGTTTTTT
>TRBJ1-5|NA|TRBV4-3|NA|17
CASSQGAGGAFNQPQHF
TGCGCCAGCAGCCAAGGCGCTGGGGGGGCCTTTAATCAGCCCCAGCATTTT
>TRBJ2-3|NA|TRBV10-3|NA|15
CAIKRSSGSTDTQYF
TGTGCCATCAAAAGGAGTAGCGGATCGACAGATACGCAGTATTTT
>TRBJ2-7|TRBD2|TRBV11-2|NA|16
CASSSSSGGSSYEQYF
TGTGCCAGCAGCTCCAGTAGCGGGGGTAGCTCCTACGAGCAGTACTTC
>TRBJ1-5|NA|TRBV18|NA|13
CASSQGLNQPQHF
TGTGCCAGCTCCCAGGGTTTAAATCAGCCCCAGCATTTT
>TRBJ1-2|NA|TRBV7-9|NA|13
CASSLRQGLSYTF
TGTGCCAGCAGCTTAAGGCAGGGCCTAAGCTACACCTTC
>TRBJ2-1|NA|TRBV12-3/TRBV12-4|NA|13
CASRPITSNEQFF
TGTGCCAGCAGACCCATTACTAGCAATGAGCAGTTCTTC
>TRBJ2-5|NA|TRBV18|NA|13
CASSPLRVETQYF
TGTGCCAGCTCACCACTCAGGGTTGAGACCCAGTACTTC
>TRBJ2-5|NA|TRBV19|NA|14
CASSMRQGVETQYF
TGTGCCAGTAGTATGAGGCAGGGTGTCGAGACCCAGTACTTC
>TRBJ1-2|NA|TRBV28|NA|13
CATTDVRGNGYTF
TGTGCCACTACGGATGTCCGGGGAAATGGCTACACCTTC
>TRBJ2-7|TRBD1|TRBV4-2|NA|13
CASSRQGAYEQYF
TGTGCCAGCAGTCGACAGGGGGCCTACGAGCAGTACTTC